Each of the 26 T cell receptor beta chains below was sequenced from the same sample in a study of CD8+CD57+ T cells in acquired aplastic anemia. Genomic DNA served as template for TCR beta VDJ and CDR3 profiling. TCRdb ran MiXCR on the reads and lists one entry per CDR3 protein. This repertoire shows about 200,000 distinct CDR3 sequences, 60% to 80% found once; its top ten account for around 60%. In patients chosen for sequencing, flow cytometry had shown CD8+CD57+ cell expansion. The sample consisted of sorted CD4+, CD8+, or CD8+CD57+ T cells (not recorded which) from PBMCs. Receptors originate from a human donor with aplastic anemia.

The rearrangement uses TRBV20-1 and TRBJ2-1; the D call may be TRBD1 or TRBD2 (5 bases each). CDR1 DFQATT and CDR2 SNEGSKA come from the germline V gene (reference sequence). The V end lost 3 bases, the J end lost 7 bases, and 13 bases lay between the germline ends. The CDR3 contains 13 residues. The CDR3 nucleotides read TGCAGTGCTAGGGGGGAGCGAAGGAATGAGCAGTTCTTC. Translation: CSARGERRNEQFF.

The V gene is TRBV2, the J gene TRBJ2-1, with TRBD2 identical over 8 bases. The CDR3 loop spans 16 amino acids. CDR1 is SNHLY, CDR2 FYNNEI, per germline. The J segment lost 1 base and the V segment lost 5 bases, leaving 7 bases of the junction unmatched. The CDR3 spells CASSSSSGSSYNEQFF. CDR3 DNA sequence: TGTGCCAGCAGTTCTTCCAGCGGGAGTTCCTACAATGAGCAGTTCTTC.

V gene TRBV4-3 combines with J gene TRBJ2-3; tentatively, D is TRBD1 (6 bases). Germline V gene lookup returns CDR1 LGHNA and CDR2 YSLEER. Trimming shortened V by 4 bases and J by 2 bases, and 10 bases separated the two germline ends. This CDR3 is 14 amino acids long. The CDR3 coding sequence is TGCGCCAGCAGCCTTACAGGGACCACAGATACGCAGTATTTT. Translating it yields CASSLTGTTDTQYF.

In the case of this clonotype: As the CDR3 is not closed by the conserved phenylalanine or tryptophan, this likely results from a read error. The V gene is TRBV24-1, the J gene TRBJ2-1; perhaps D is TRBD1 or TRBD2 (5 bases each). This CDR3 is 15 amino acids long. Trimming cost V 0 bases and J 4 bases, with 9 bases left between them. CDR1 KGHDR and CDR2 SFDVKD come from the germline V gene. Here the CDR3 reads CATSDLRDPYNEQFL. CDR3 sequence (DNA): TGTGCCACCAGTGATTTGAGGGACCCATACAATGAGCAGTTCCTC.

V usage is TRBV19 and J usage is TRBJ1-2; D uncertain. From germline, CDR1 is LNHDA and CDR2 SQIVND (reference sequence). The CDR3 has 12 amino acids. Trimming shortened V by 7 bases and J by 7 bases, and 13 bases separated the two germline ends. CDR3 loop: CASNTAEAGYTF. The CDR3 DNA reads as TGTGCCAGTAACACAGCCGAGGCTGGCTACACCTTC. Supplemented by reference TRBV19 and TRBJ1-2, the full variable domain reads DGGITQSPKYLFRKEGQNVTLSCEQNLNHDAMYWYRQDPGQGLRLIYYSQIVNDFQKGDIAEGYSVSREKKESFPLTVTSAQKNPTAFYLCASNTAEAGYTFGSGTRLTVV.

This clonotype is a singleton in its sample. A junction end diverges from the germline sequence, so it may reflect a read error. The V call is TRBV6-4, the J call TRBJ2-3, with TRBD2 matching over 10 bases. Germline CDR1 and CDR2: MRHNA and SNTAGT. The CDR3 sequence is 15 residues long. For the CDR3, the DNA is TGTGCCAGCAGTGACAGCGGGGGGGGCACAGGTACGCAGTATTTT. It specifies CASSDSGGGTGTQYF.

J is TRBJ2-1 and V is TRBV7-3, with D tentatively TRBD1 (5 bases). Trimming pared 11 bases from V and 7 bases from J, leaving 15 bases between. The V gene's germline CDR1 is SGHTA and CDR2 FQGTGA. This CDR3 comprises 12 residues. As DNA, the CDR3 is TGTGCCTACAGTAGGGGTAGAAATGAGCAGTTCTTC. Its translation is CAYSRGRNEQFF.

This clonotype was found a few times. V gene TRBV10-3 combines with J gene TRBJ2-1; TRBD2 might be the D (6 bases). Germline V gene lookup returns CDR1 ENHRY and CDR2 SYGVKD. The CDR3 contains 15 residues. V shed 3 bases and J shed 5 bases, with 14 bases lying between them. For the CDR3, the DNA is TGTGCCATCAGTGACCCTTCTGGGACTGACAATGAGCAGTTCTTC. Its translation is CAISDPSGTDNEQFF.

The chain couples TRBV7-9 to TRBJ2-1; 11 bases fit TRBD2. V lost 5 bases and J lost 5; bases outside the gene matches: 5. This CDR3 contains 15 residues. Germline V gene lookup returns CDR1 SEHNR and CDR2 FQNEAQ (reference sequence). CDR3 in amino acids: CASSELAGVNNEQFF. The CDR3 region has the DNA TGTGCCAGCAGCGAACTAGCGGGAGTTAACAATGAGCAGTTCTTC.

Turning to this clonotype: The limits of the CDR3 on the DNA are not certain, so only TCRdb's listed CDR3 is given. The V call is TRBV7-2, the J call TRBJ1-5; TRBD1 is the table's D call, not checked against the DNA. The germline V gene has CDR1 SGHTA and CDR2 FQGNSA. The CDR3 is 13 amino acids long, termini counted. This CDR3 is CASSFIGVGQGTF.

Ten or more counts support this clonotype. The chain has TRBV7-8 and TRBJ2-6, with 9 nucleotides matching TRBD1. Germline V lookup: CDR1 SGHVS, CDR2 FQNEAQ. CDR3 length equals 19 residues. With 0 bases clipped from V and 0 bases from J, the junction kept 6 bases outside the gene matches. CDR3 sequence (DNA): TGTGCCAGCAGCTTAGCCCCTGGGACAGGGCTCTCTGGGGCCAACGTCCTGACTTTC. Residues: CASSLAPGTGLSGANVLTF.

V gene TRBV2 combines with J gene TRBJ1-5; D not certain. The CDR3 is 13 amino acids. Looked up from germline, CDR1 is SNHLY and CDR2 is FYNNEI. Deletions cut 7 bases from V and 1 base from J, with 8 bases between. The CDR3 region has the DNA TGTGCCAGCAAGAGGGAGAGCAATCAGCCCCAGCATTTT. It is translated as CASKRESNQPQHF.

The genes are TRBV29-1 and TRBJ2-1, with 7 nucleotides matching TRBD1. The trim removed 6 bases at V and 3 bases at J, leaving 8 bases unmatched. The germline V gene has CDR1 SQVTM and CDR2 ANQGSEA. The CDR3 is 14 amino acids. The CDR3 is CSVNSGQLYNEQFF. The DNA of the CDR3 is TGCAGCGTGAACTCGGGACAGCTCTACAATGAGCAGTTCTTC.

V usage is TRBV29-1 and J usage is TRBJ2-1; D may be TRBD2 (5 bases). Trimming removed 3 bases at V and 2 bases at J, with 11 bases between. The CDR3 totals 14 residues. Germline CDR1 is SQVTM and CDR2 is ANQGSEA. The CDR3 loop is CSVDPLRAYNEQFF. DNA for the CDR3: TGCAGCGTTGATCCCTTGCGGGCCTACAATGAGCAGTTCTTC.

The chain couples TRBV29-1 to TRBJ1-1, with TRBD1 identical over 7 bases. This CDR3 comprises 12 residues. J was trimmed by 1 base and V by 6 bases; bases with no gene match: 2. Germline V gene data show CDR1 as SQVTM and CDR2 as ANQGSEA. CDR3 in DNA: TGCAGCGTGGACAGGCCGAACACTGAAGCTTTCTTT. This gives the protein CSVDRPNTEAFF.

The chain carries TRBV10-3 and TRBJ1-3; no definite D call. From germline, CDR1 is ENHRY and CDR2 SYGVKD. V was pared by 5 bases and J by 0 bases, with 8 bases between. The CDR3 totals 14 residues. The CDR3 region is CAISTELSGNTIYF. The CDR3 nucleotides read TGTGCCATCAGTACAGAGCTCTCTGGAAACACCATATATTTT.

This clonotype has just a few counts. V usage is TRBV25-1 and J usage is TRBJ2-1, with 11 nucleotides matching TRBD2. Unmatched junction bases numbered 5, after V lost 5 bases and J lost 5 bases. The CDR3 has 15 residues. The germline CDR1 and CDR2 sequences are MGHDK and SYGVNS. CDR3 coding DNA: TGTGCCAGCAGTCCCACTAGCGGGAGCGACAATGAGCAGTTCTTC. Amino acids: CASSPTSGSDNEQFF.

The chain carries TRBV2 and TRBJ2-2; D unclear. Germline V gives CDR1 SNHLY, CDR2 FYNNEI. The V end was cut by 7 bases, the J end by 8 bases, with 8 bases between. The CDR3 has 11 residues. Written as DNA, the CDR3 is TGTGCCAGCACCCTGAAGGGGGAGCTGTTTTTT. It translates to CASTLKGELFF.

This clonotype was seen more than once but under ten times. This rearrangement joins TRBV29-1 to TRBJ2-7; 9 bases map to TRBD1. Germline CDR1 and CDR2: SQVTM and ANQGSEA. CDR3 size: 13 residues. Trimming cost V 7 bases and J 3 bases; bases outside gene matches: 7. The CDR3: CSGAVGQGYEQYF. CDR3 nucleotide sequence: TGCAGCGGTGCGGTGGGACAGGGCTACGAGCAGTACTTC.

The chain carries TRBV20-1 and TRBJ2-3; possibly TRBD2 for D (6 bases). Between the trimmed V and J ends, which lost 3 bases and 2 bases, there was a span of 21 bases. Germline V gene sequence: CDR1 DFQATT, CDR2 SNEGSKA (reference sequence). This CDR3 spans 17 amino acids. CDR3 nucleotides: TGCAGTGCTAGCAGCCTCAACGGAGGGTCTACCACAGATACGCAGTATTTT. Protein sequence: CSASSLNGGSTTDTQYF.

This clonotype came up once. The chain has TRBV4-3 and TRBJ1-2; D not resolved. The CDR3 has 14 amino acids. V was shortened by 0 bases and J by 4 bases, with 9 bases between the two germline ends. Germline V lookup: CDR1 LGHNA, CDR2 YSLEER. For the CDR3, the DNA is TGCGCCAGCAGCCAAGATGGGCAGCCCTATGGCTACACCTTC. As protein: CASSQDGQPYGYTF.

V and J are TRBV5-1 and TRBJ2-6; tentatively, D is TRBD1 (6 bases). The V and J ends lost 4 bases and 2 bases respectively, with 10 bases between them. CDR1 and CDR2 from the germline V gene are SGHRS and YFSETQ. The CDR3 has 15 residues. The CDR3 DNA sequence: TGCGCCAGCAGCCCGAACAGGGCTGGGGCCAACGTCCTGACTTTC. It codes for CASSPNRAGANVLTF.

The chain recombines TRBV11-3 with TRBJ1-4; the match to TRBD1 covers 7 bases. Trimming took 5 bases from V and 0 from J; bases not matched to a gene: 6. CDR1 and CDR2 from the germline V gene are SGHNT and YENEEA. The CDR3 spans 16 residues. CDR3 sequence (DNA): TGTGCCAGCAGCCCCGACAGGGCCCCAACTAATGAAAAACTGTTTTTT. It is translated as CASSPDRAPTNEKLFF.

In its sample, this clonotype was seen a few times. This rearrangement joins TRBV20-1 to TRBJ2-1; 13 bases line up with TRBD2. This CDR3 has 16 residues. The germline gives CDR1 DFQATT, CDR2 SNEGSKA (reference sequence). J was trimmed by 9 bases and V by 3 bases; bases with no gene match: 11. DNA of the CDR3: TGCAGTGCTAGGGATCCAACTAGCGGGGGGGTTGGTGAGCAGTTCTTC. This encodes CSARDPTSGGVGEQFF.

This chain joins TRBV7-3 and TRBJ1-1; the D is unclear. Germline values: CDR1 SGHTA, CDR2 FQGTGA. Trimming pared 3 bases from V and 2 bases from J, leaving 13 bases between. The CDR3 covers 15 residues. CDR3 in DNA: TGTGCCAGCAGCTTCCTCGGAGGGATTAACACTGAAGCTTTCTTT. Its protein is CASSFLGGINTEAFF.

This clonotype was seen many times. The V and J genes are TRBV4-2 and TRBJ2-3, with 10 bases lining up with TRBD2. J lost 3 bases, V lost 3 bases, and 15 bases had no gene match. From germline, CDR1 is LGHNA and CDR2 YNFKEQ. This CDR3 spans 19 amino acids. The CDR3 reads CASSHTLSSSGGWTDTQYF. CDR3 nucleotide sequence: TGTGCCAGCAGCCACACGCTCTCCTCTAGCGGGGGATGGACAGATACGCAGTATTTT.